This is a list of T cell receptor beta chains from one sample in a study of PD-L1 blockade in urothelial cancer. TCRdb's copy holds only in-frame clones and misses some; the assay was immunoSEQ multiplex PCR. The profile shows about 45,000 clones, roughly four fifths of them singletons. This material consisted of PBMCs, taken around atezolizumab (anti-PD-L1) treatment. The origin of the receptors is a man aged 60 to 75 with urothelial cancer. Each CDR3 is given with its conserved first and last residue. D genes are given only for firm matches. Rows give clone size only sometimes, using once, few, many, or a class for an expanded clone.

CDR3 length	V gene	J gene	D gene	clone size	CDR3 protein	CDR3 DNA
17	TRBV5-6	TRBJ2-6	NA	once	CASSLQGRISGANVLTF	TGTGCCAGCAGCCTACAGGGACGGATCTCTGGGGCCAACGTCCTGACTTTC
13	TRBV28	TRBJ2-2	NA	NA	CASSSDWQRELFF	TGTGCCAGCAGTTCGGACTGGCAACGGGAGCTGTTTTTT
15	TRBV5-4	TRBJ2-2	TRBD1	once	CASGSTGNFTGELFF	TGTGCCAGCGGTTCGACAGGGAATTTTACCGGGGAGCTGTTTTTT
14	TRBV6-1	TRBJ1-5	NA	NA	CASTGGRSNQPQHF	TGTGCCAGCACGGGAGGTAGAAGCAATCAGCCCCAGCATTTT
12	TRBV5-1	TRBJ1-2	NA	NA	CASSYRDTGYTF	TGCGCCAGCAGTTACAGGGACACAGGCTACACCTTC
14	TRBV28	TRBJ2-3	TRBD1	NA	CASSPRTGAPFWYF	TGTGCCAGCAGTCCCCGGACAGGGGCCCCTTTTTGGTATTTT
15	TRBV9	TRBJ2-5	NA	NA	CASSRGGQTQETQYF	TGTGCCAGCAGCCGCGGAGGACAGACCCAAGAGACCCAGTACTTC
13	TRBV6-6	TRBJ1-1	NA	NA	CASSYTENTEAFF	TGTGCCAGCAGTTACACAGAGAACACTGAAGCTTTCTTT
14	TRBV6-5	TRBJ1-5	NA	NA	CASTPAGGNQPQHF	TGTGCCAGCACCCCCGCTGGAGGGAATCAGCCCCAGCATTTT
14	TRBV5-4	TRBJ2-1	NA	medium-sized	CASSLEGDYNEQFF	TGTGCCAGCAGCTTGGAAGGAGACTACAATGAGCAGTTCTTC
14	TRBV29-1	TRBJ1-4	NA	once	CSAIAGEGVEKLFF	TGCAGCGCAATCGCGGGGGAGGGTGTTGAAAAACTGTTTTTT
13	TRBV19	TRBJ1-2	TRBD1	NA	CASSTRDSYGYTF	TGTGCCAGTAGTACCCGGGACAGCTATGGCTACACCTTC
17	TRBV4-2	TRBJ2-3	TRBD2	NA	CASSQGTSGRGTDTQYF	TGTGCCAGCAGCCAAGGGACTAGCGGGAGGGGCACAGATACGCAGTATTTT
14	TRBV19	TRBJ1-5	TRBD1	NA	CASSRDRVHQPQHF	TGTGCCAGTAGCCGGGACAGGGTACATCAGCCCCAGCATTTT
15	TRBV6-5	TRBJ1-2	NA	NA	CASSSSAGFWDGYTF	TGTGCCAGCAGTTCTTCCGCAGGCTTCTGGGATGGCTACACCTTC
16	TRBV7-8	TRBJ1-2	TRBD1	NA	CASTPTGQELHYGYTF	TGTGCCAGCACCCCGACCGGACAGGAGTTGCACTATGGCTACACCTTC
15	TRBV6-1	TRBJ2-2	NA	NA	CASSVLASNTGELFF	TGTGCCAGCAGTGTACTAGCATCGAACACCGGGGAGCTGTTTTTT
11	TRBV30	TRBJ2-7	NA	NA	CAWSRGYEQYF	TGTGCCTGGAGCCGGGGCTACGAGCAGTACTTC
16	TRBV7-8	TRBJ1-5	NA	NA	CASSLSLDLGRQPQHF	TGTGCCAGCAGCCTAAGTCTCGACCTAGGGAGGCAGCCCCAGCATTTT
13	TRBV28	TRBJ1-1	NA	few	CASSLQANTEAFF	TGTGCCAGCAGTTTGCAGGCGAACACTGAAGCTTTCTTT
16	TRBV18	TRBJ1-3	TRBD1	once	CASSPPHRGSGNTIYF	TGTGCCAGCTCACCACCGCACAGGGGCTCTGGAAACACCATATATTTT
11	TRBV20-1	TRBJ2-5	NA	NA	CSARPEEAQYF	TGCAGTGCTAGGCCAGAAGAGGCCCAGTACTTC
17	TRBV5-1	TRBJ2-1	TRBD2	NA	CASSSGLAGRSYNEQFF	TGCGCCAGCAGCTCCGGACTAGCGGGCCGCTCCTACAATGAGCAGTTCTTC
12	TRBV10-2	TRBJ2-3	NA	once	CASSIQKDTQYF	TGCGCCAGCAGTATTCAGAAAGATACGCAGTATTTT
14	TRBV7-8	TRBJ2-5	NA	NA	CASSLVSLQETQYF	TGTGCCAGCAGCTTAGTTTCCTTACAAGAGACCCAGTACTTC
12	TRBV29-1	TRBJ2-3	NA	NA	CSVDLAVDTQYF	TGCAGCGTTGACCTAGCCGTGGATACGCAGTATTTT
13	TRBV9	TRBJ2-5	NA	NA	CASSGSGKETQYF	TGTGCCAGCAGCGGTAGCGGAAAAGAGACCCAGTACTTC
13	TRBV2	TRBJ2-2	NA	NA	CASSETRDGELFF	TGTGCCAGCAGTGAAACCCGGGACGGGGAGCTGTTTTTT
12	TRBV30	TRBJ1-2	TRBD1	NA	CAWSVRGQITTF	TGTGCCTGGAGTGTTCGGGGACAGATAACCACCTTC
15	TRBV19	TRBJ1-1	TRBD1	few	CASSSRDRGLAEAFF	TGTGCCAGTAGTAGCCGGGACAGGGGGCTTGCGGAAGCTTTCTTT
11	TRBV29-1	TRBJ2-2	NA	once	CSVHRAGELFF	TGCAGCGTGCACAGGGCAGGGGAGCTGTTTTTT
15	TRBV5-4	TRBJ2-3	TRBD2	NA	CASSNQGWGGDTQYF	TGTGCCAGCAGCAACCAGGGTTGGGGGGGGGATACGCAGTATTTT
14	TRBV7-9	TRBJ1-2	TRBD1	NA	CASSKAPTGEGYTF	TGTGCCAGCAGCAAAGCACCGACAGGGGAGGGCTACACCTTC
14	TRBV28	TRBJ2-7	NA	NA	CASSPSSRAYEQYF	TGTGCCAGCAGTCCGTCGAGCAGGGCCTACGAGCAGTACTTC
15	TRBV7-2	TRBJ1-1	NA	NA	CASSLLLQGFTEAFF	TGTGCCAGCAGCTTACTGTTGCAGGGGTTCACTGAAGCTTTCTTT
14	TRBV9	TRBJ2-3	TRBD2	NA	CASSTGGITDTQYF	TGTGCCAGCAGCACGGGAGGGATCACAGATACGCAGTATTTT
15	TRBV5-5	TRBJ2-7	TRBD2	large	CASSFNLAGGSEQYF	TGTGCCAGCAGCTTTAACCTAGCGGGAGGTAGTGAGCAGTACTTC
17	TRBV21-1	TRBJ2-6	NA	once	CASSNPGQDFGANVLTF	TGTGCCAGCAGCAACCCGGGACAGGATTTTGGGGCCAACGTCCTGACTTTC
14	TRBV6-4	TRBJ2-3	NA	NA	CASSPGTGGDTQYF	TGTGCCAGCAGCCCCGGGACTGGAGGAGATACGCAGTATTTT
14	TRBV28	TRBJ2-7	NA	NA	CASGLGTRRYEQYF	TGTGCCAGCGGACTCGGTACCCGTCGGTACGAGCAGTACTTC
16	TRBV6-1	TRBJ2-7	NA	NA	CASSEEVTGSSYEQYF	TGTGCCAGCAGTGAAGAGGTGACGGGAAGCTCCTACGAGCAGTACTTC
14	TRBV15	TRBJ2-1	NA	NA	CATSSYSSLNEQFF	TGTGCCACCAGCAGCTATAGTAGTTTGAATGAGCAGTTCTTC
19	TRBV15	TRBJ1-5	TRBD1	NA	CATSRDGLLGTGVNQPQHF	TGTGCCACCAGCAGAGATGGTCTTCTCGGGACAGGGGTCAATCAGCCCCAGCATTTT
13	TRBV5-1	TRBJ2-5	NA	NA	CASSPLRGETQYF	TGCGCCAGCAGCCCTCTACGGGGAGAGACCCAGTACTTC
14	TRBV6-5	TRBJ2-7	TRBD2	NA	CASSKLAGAYEQYF	TGTGCCAGCAGTAAACTAGCGGGGGCCTACGAGCAGTACTTC
16	TRBV5-8	TRBJ1-5	NA	NA	CASVWDSTMSNQPQHF	TGTGCCAGTGTATGGGACTCGACAATGAGCAATCAGCCCCAGCATTTT
16	TRBV5-8	TRBJ1-6	TRBD1	NA	CASSLTGQVGRSPLHF	TGTGCCAGCAGCTTGACCGGACAGGTTGGTCGTTCACCCCTCCACTTT
15	TRBV19	TRBJ2-7	TRBD2	NA	CASTRSSGNAYEQYF	TGTGCCAGTACCCGGTCGAGCGGGAATGCCTACGAGCAGTACTTC
14	TRBV5-1	TRBJ2-7	TRBD2	NA	CASRQERGPYEQYF	TGCGCCAGCAGGCAAGAGCGGGGGCCCTACGAGCAGTACTTC